This TCR beta chain was sequenced for a study of blood T cell repertoires in COVID-19. Using immunoSEQ multiplex PCR, the repertoire was profiled, and TCRdb retains in-frame clones only, with some absent. The data show 250,000 or so clones, roughly nine tenths seen once. J was trimmed by 4 bases and V by 3 bases; bases with no gene match: 4. Germline V gene data show CDR1 as DFQATT and CDR2 as SNEGSKA (reference sequence). This CDR3 has 14 amino acids. Categorization into cohorts depended on clinical history that participants reported. This TCR was recovered from a human donor in a cohort exposed to, infected with or recovered from COVID-19 (not recorded which). The donor label of this sample is uncertain. The chain combines TRBV20-1 with TRBJ2-7; TRBD2 aligns across 12 bases. The sample was PBMCs or T cells enriched from blood (not recorded which). Here the CDR3 DNA reads TGCAGTGCTAGTGGACTAGCGGGGACGTACGAGCAGTACTTC. Amino acid sequence: CSASGLAGTYEQYF.